This T cell receptor beta chain is drawn from a study of T cell repertoires in aging, cancer and after chemotherapy. Study observations and caveats: Across the chemotherapy interval, each cancer cohort showed higher median generation probability, suggesting thymic rebound. No conclusions about immunological memory after chemotherapy can be drawn from the repertoire data.

Amplification of TCR beta used genomic DNA extracted from peripheral blood. In regard to this clonotype: Its antigen is undetermined.

V lost 4 bases, J lost 5 bases, and 5 bases stayed unmatched. The CDR3 has 14 amino acids. CDR1 is SGHRS and CDR2 is YFSETQ in the germline V gene. A mixed TRB-A/B primer pool amplified rearranged TRB by multiplex touch-down PCR. MiXCR, run by TCRdb on the multiplex PCR reads, gives a single entry per CDR3 protein. The repertoire holds around 1,500 distinct CDR3 sequences, around a third seen once, with around a tenth in the top ten. The clonotype was recovered from a human donor with a blood cancer. V gene TRBV5-1 combines with J gene TRBJ2-5; 10 nucleotides align to TRBD1. The sample taken for sequencing was blood. The CDR3 coding sequence is TGCGCCAGCAGCGTGACAGGGGGCCGCGAGACCCAGTACTTC. Its protein product is CASSVTGGRETQYF.